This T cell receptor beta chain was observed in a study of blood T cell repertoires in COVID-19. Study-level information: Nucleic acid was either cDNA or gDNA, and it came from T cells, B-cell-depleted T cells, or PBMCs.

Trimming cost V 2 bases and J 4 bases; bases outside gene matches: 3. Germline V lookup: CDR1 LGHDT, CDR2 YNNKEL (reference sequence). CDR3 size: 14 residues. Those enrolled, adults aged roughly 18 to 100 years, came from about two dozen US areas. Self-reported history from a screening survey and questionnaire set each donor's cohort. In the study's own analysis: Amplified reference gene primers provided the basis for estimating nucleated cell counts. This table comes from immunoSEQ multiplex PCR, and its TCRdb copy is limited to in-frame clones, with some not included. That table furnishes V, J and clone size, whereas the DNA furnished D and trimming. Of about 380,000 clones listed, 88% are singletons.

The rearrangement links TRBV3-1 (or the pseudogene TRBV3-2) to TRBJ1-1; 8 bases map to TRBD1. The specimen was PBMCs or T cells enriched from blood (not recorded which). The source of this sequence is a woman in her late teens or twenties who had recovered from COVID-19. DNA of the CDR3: TGTGCCAGCAGCCAACGCACAGGGGGCACTGAAGCTTTCTTT. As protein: CASSQRTGGTEAFF.